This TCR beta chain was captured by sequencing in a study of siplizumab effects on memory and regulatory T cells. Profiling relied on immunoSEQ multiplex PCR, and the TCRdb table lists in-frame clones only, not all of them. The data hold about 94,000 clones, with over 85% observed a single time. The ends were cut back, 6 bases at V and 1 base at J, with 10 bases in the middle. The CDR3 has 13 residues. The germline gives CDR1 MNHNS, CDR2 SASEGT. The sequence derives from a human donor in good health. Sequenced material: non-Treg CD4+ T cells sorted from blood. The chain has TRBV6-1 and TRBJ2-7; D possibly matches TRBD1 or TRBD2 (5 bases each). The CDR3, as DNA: TGTGCCAGCAGCGGGGACCGGTCCTACGAGCAGTACTTC. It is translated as CASSGDRSYEQYF.